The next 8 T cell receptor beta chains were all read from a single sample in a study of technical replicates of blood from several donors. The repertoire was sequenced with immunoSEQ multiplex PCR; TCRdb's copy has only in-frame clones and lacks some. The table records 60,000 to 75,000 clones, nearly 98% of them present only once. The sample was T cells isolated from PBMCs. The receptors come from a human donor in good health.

CDR3 nucleotides: TGTGCCATCACTTTGGGGCAGAACGCTAACTATGGCTACACCTTC. Encoded protein: CAITLGQNANYGYTF. The chain links TRBV6-1 to TRBJ1-2; possibly TRBD1 for D (5 bases). The CDR3 loop spans 15 amino acids. Germline V gene lookup returns CDR1 MNHNS and CDR2 SASEGT. Trimming pared 10 bases from V and 0 bases from J, leaving 18 bases between.

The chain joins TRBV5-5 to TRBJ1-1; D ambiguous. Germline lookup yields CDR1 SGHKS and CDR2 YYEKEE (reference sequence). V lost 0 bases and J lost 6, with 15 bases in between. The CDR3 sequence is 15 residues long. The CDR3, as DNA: TGTGCCAGCAGCTTGGAGCGGATGGGAAGGGCTGAAGCTTTCTTT. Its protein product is CASSLERMGRAEAFF.

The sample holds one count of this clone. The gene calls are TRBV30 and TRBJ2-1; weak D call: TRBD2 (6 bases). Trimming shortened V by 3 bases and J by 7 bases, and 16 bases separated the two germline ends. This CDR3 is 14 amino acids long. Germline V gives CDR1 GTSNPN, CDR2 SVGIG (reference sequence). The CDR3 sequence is CAWSPTWGENEQFF. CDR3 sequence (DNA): TGTGCCTGGAGCCCCACTTGGGGGGAAAATGAGCAGTTCTTC.

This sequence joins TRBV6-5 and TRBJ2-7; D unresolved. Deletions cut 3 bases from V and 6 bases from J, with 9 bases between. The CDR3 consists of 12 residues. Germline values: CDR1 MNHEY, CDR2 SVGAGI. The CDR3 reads CASSYKPGEQYF. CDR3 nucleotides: TGTGCCAGCAGTTATAAGCCCGGCGAGCAGTACTTC.

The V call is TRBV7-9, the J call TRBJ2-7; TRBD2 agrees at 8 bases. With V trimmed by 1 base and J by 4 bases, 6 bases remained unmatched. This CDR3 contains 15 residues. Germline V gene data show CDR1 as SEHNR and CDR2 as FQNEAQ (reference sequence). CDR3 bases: TGTGCCAGCAGCTTAGAATATCCTAGCGGGTACGAGCAGTACTTC. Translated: CASSLEYPSGYEQYF. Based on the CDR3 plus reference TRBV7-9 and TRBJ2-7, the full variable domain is DTGVSQNPRHKITKRGQNVTFRCDPISEHNRLYWYRQTLGQGPEFLTYFQNEAQLEKSRLLSDRFSAERPKGSFSTLEIQRTEQGDSAMYLCASSLEYPSGYEQYFGPGTRLTVT.

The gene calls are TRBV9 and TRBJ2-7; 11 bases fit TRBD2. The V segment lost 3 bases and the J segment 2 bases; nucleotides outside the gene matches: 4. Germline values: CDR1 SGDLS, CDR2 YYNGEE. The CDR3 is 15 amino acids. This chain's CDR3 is CASSGGLAGAYEQYF. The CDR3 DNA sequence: TGTGCCAGCAGCGGAGGACTAGCGGGCGCCTACGAGCAGTACTTC.

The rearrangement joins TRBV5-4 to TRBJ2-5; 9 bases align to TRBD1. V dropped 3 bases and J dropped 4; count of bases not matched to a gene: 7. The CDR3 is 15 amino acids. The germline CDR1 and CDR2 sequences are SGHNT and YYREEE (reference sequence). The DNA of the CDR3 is TGTGCCAGCAGCTCCAGATTGGACAGGGGAGAGACCCAGTACTTC. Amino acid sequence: CASSSRLDRGETQYF.

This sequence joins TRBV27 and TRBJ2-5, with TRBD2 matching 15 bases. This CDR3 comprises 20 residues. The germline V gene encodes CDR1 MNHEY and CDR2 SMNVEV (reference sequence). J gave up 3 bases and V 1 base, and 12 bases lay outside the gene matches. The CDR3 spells CASSLFAGVGLAGGEETQYF. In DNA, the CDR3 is TGTGCCAGCAGTTTATTTGCGGGGGTAGGACTAGCGGGAGGGGAAGAGACCCAGTACTTC.